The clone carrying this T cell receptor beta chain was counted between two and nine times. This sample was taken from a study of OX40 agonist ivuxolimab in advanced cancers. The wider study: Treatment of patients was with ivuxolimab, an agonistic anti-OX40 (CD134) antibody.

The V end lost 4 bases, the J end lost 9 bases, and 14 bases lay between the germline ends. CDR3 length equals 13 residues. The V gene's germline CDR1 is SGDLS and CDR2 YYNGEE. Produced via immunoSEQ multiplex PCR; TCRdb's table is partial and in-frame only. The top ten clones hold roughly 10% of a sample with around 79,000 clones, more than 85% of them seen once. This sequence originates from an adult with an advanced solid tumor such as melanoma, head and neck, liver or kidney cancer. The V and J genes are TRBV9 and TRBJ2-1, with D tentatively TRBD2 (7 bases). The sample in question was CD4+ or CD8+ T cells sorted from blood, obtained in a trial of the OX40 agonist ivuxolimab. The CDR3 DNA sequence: TGTGCCAGCAGCACCCGAGGGGGGGGTGAGCAGTTCTTC. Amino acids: CASSTRGGGEQFF.